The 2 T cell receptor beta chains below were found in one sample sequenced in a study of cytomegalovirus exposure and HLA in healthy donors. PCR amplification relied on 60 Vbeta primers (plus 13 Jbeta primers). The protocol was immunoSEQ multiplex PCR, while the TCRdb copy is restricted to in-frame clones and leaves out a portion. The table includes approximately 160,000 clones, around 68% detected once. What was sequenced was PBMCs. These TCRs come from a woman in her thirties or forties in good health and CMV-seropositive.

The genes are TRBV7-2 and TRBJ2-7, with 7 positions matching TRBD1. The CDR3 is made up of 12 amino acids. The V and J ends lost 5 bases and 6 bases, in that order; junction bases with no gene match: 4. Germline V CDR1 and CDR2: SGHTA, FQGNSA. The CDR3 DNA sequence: TGTGCCAGCAGCCCCGACAGGGCCGAGCAGTACTTC. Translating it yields CASSPDRAEQYF.

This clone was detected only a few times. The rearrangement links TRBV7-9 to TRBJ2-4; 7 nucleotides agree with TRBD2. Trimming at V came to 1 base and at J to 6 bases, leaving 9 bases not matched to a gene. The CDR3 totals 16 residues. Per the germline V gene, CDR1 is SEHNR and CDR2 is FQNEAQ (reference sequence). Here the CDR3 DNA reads TGTGCCAGCAGCTTAGGATCTGCGGGAGTGCGAAACATTCAGTACTTC. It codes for CASSLGSAGVRNIQYF.